The next 19 T cell receptor beta chains were all read from a single sample in a study of T cell repertoires in cytomegalovirus infection. TCRdb passed the reads through MiXCR, listing each CDR3 protein once. The data contain about 360,000 distinct CDR3 sequences, around 18% of them seen just once; the ten biggest clones take up around 8.6%. The sample was PBMCs. These receptors originate from a human donor in good health (CMV status not recorded). Some clones in this sample may be carry-over from other donors' samples.

This CDR3 is CSARASDYAGYTDTQYF. The CDR3 DNA reads as TGCAGTGCTAGAGCCTCTGACTACGCCGGCTACACAGATACGCAGTATTTT. The chain links TRBV20-1 to TRBJ2-3; tentative D call: TRBD2 (5 bases). Germline-derived CDR1 and CDR2 are DFQATT and SNEGSKA (reference sequence). The CDR3 extends over 17 amino acids. The V and J ends lost 1 base and 2 bases respectively, with 19 bases between them.

Many counts were recorded for this clonotype. The V gene is TRBV7-8, the J gene TRBJ2-5; perhaps TRBD2 as D (6 bases). CDR1 is SGHVS, CDR2 FQNEAQ, per germline. V lost 5 bases and J lost 4, with 17 bases in between. The CDR3 is 15 amino acids. In DNA, the CDR3 is TGTGCCAGCAGCCTCGGGGCTCTTAGCGGAGAGACCCAGTACTTC. Translated: CASSLGALSGETQYF. The complete variable domain, with remaining parts taken from reference TRBV7-8 and TRBJ2-5, reads GAGVSQSPRYKVAKRGQDVALRCDPISGHVSLFWYQQALGQGPEFLTYFQNEAQLDKSGLPSDRFFAERPEGSVSTLKIQRTQQEDSAVYLCASSLGALSGETQYFGPGTRLLVL.

This clonotype has just a few counts. V and J are TRBV20-1 and TRBJ2-7; tentatively, D is TRBD2 (6 bases). From germline, CDR1 is DFQATT and CDR2 SNEGSKA (reference sequence). The V end lost 0 bases, the J end lost 2 bases, and 17 bases lay between the germline ends. The CDR3 contains 16 residues. CDR3 protein: CSARDYSEGRAYEQYF. In nucleotides, the CDR3 is TGCAGTGCTAGAGATTATTCGGAGGGCAGGGCCTACGAGCAGTACTTC.

The genes are TRBV4-3 and TRBJ2-7, with D unresolved. V was clipped by 4 bases and J by 0 bases, with 10 bases between them. This CDR3 contains 14 residues. The germline V gene encodes CDR1 LGHNA and CDR2 YSLEER. CDR3 protein: CASSLEFISYEQYF. DNA of the CDR3: TGCGCCAGCAGCCTAGAGTTTATCTCCTACGAGCAGTACTTC.

This clonotype was detected ten times or more. The chain couples TRBV20-1 to TRBJ2-3, with 8 bases fitting TRBD1. V lost 3 bases and J lost 10; bases outside the gene matches: 12. Germline CDR1 DFQATT, CDR2 SNEGSKA (reference sequence). CDR3 length: 14 residues. CDR3: CSASSSLGTGPQYF. In nucleotides, the CDR3 is TGCAGTGCTAGTTCCTCATTGGGGACAGGCCCGCAGTATTTT.

This clonotype was seen a few times. The chain is built from TRBV20-1 and TRBJ1-5; D is possibly TRBD1 (6 bases). The V gene lost 1 base and the J gene lost 1 base, with 23 bases spanning the gap. CDR3 size: 19 residues. The germline gives CDR1 DFQATT, CDR2 SNEGSKA (reference sequence). The CDR3 protein is CSARAAGVGKGGSNQPQHF. In DNA form, the CDR3 reads TGCAGTGCTAGAGCGGCAGGGGTTGGAAAGGGAGGGAGCAATCAGCCCCAGCATTTT.

The V call is TRBV7-2, the J call TRBJ2-3, with TRBD2 as a possible D gene (6 bases). Trimming shortened V by 7 bases and J by 2 bases, and 13 bases separated the two germline ends. Germline V gives CDR1 SGHTA, CDR2 FQGNSA. This CDR3 contains 14 residues. The CDR3 protein is CASNSPGLTDTQYF. CDR3 sequence (DNA): TGTGCCAGCAACAGCCCGGGACTCACAGATACGCAGTATTTT.

The rearrangement joins TRBV19 to TRBJ1-1; perhaps TRBD1 as D (5 bases). The germline gives CDR1 LNHDA, CDR2 SQIVND (reference sequence). V shed 3 bases and J shed 4 bases, with 12 bases lying between them. The CDR3 covers 14 residues. In DNA, the CDR3 is TGTGCCAGTAGTATTATCGGGGCGCCCACTGAAGCTTTCTTT. Protein: CASSIIGAPTEAFF.

There are many counts of this clonotype. This rearrangement joins TRBV11-2 to TRBJ2-1, with 11 bases lining up with TRBD2. The CDR3 consists of 15 residues. The germline V gene encodes CDR1 SGHAT and CDR2 FQNNGV. V shed 5 bases and J 4 bases; nucleotides not matched to a gene: 4. The DNA for the CDR3 is TGTGCCAGCAGCATGACTAGCGGGACTTACAATGAGCAGTTCTTC. Its translation is CASSMTSGTYNEQFF.

This clonotype occurred once. This rearrangement joins TRBV14 to TRBJ1-6, with D tentatively TRBD1 (5 bases). This CDR3 contains 14 residues. CDR1 and CDR2 (germline): SGHDN, FVKESK. The V and J ends lost 4 bases and 8 bases respectively, with 12 bases between them. The CDR3 DNA reads as TGTGCCAGCAGCCGGGACCAAAGATATTCACCCCTCCACTTT. Residues: CASSRDQRYSPLHF.

This clonotype was seen repeatedly, ten times or more. The chain has TRBV7-2 and TRBJ1-1; D remains unclear. V was shortened by 4 bases and J by 3 bases, with 12 bases between the two germline ends. This CDR3 spans 14 amino acids. Germline lookup yields CDR1 SGHTA and CDR2 FQGNSA. The CDR3 loop reads CASSSLILYTEAFF. CDR3 DNA: TGTGCCAGCAGCTCGCTCATTCTGTACACTGAAGCTTTCTTT.

The chain couples TRBV28 to TRBJ2-7; a possible D gene is TRBD1 (9 bases). V was clipped by 2 bases and J by 4 bases, with 27 bases between them. This CDR3 is 19 amino acids long. The germline gives CDR1 MDHEN, CDR2 SYDVKM. The CDR3 sequence: CASSLSRWDRDTGGYEQYF. CDR3 nucleotides: TGTGCCAGCAGTTTAAGCCGCTGGGACAGGGATACGGGAGGGTACGAGCAGTACTTC.

There are a few counts of this clonotype. The chain joins TRBV5-6 to TRBJ2-3, with 7 positions matching TRBD1. This CDR3 has 15 residues. The germline V gene has CDR1 SGHDT and CDR2 YYEEEE. Germline trimming cut 2 bases from V and 2 bases from J; bases unmatched to any gene: 5. CDR3 sequence: CASSFRDSITDTQYF. The CDR3, as DNA: TGTGCCAGCAGCTTCCGGGACAGTATCACAGATACGCAGTATTTT.

This clonotype was detected ten times or more. The rearrangement uses TRBV7-2 and TRBJ1-2, with no clear D. CDR1 SGHTA and CDR2 FQGNSA come from the germline V gene. The CDR3 loop spans 13 amino acids. Trimming stripped 5 bases from V and 0 bases from J, with 7 bases between. As DNA, the CDR3 is TGTGCCAGCAGCCCCGTATCTAACTATGGCTACACCTTC. Encoded protein: CASSPVSNYGYTF.

In its sample, this clonotype was seen many times. CDR3: CASSLKQTFYEQYF. The CDR3 nucleotides are TGTGCCAGCAGCTTAAAACAGACTTTCTACGAGCAGTACTTC. The rearrangement uses TRBV7-8 and TRBJ2-7; D unclear. The CDR3 is made up of 14 amino acids. Trimming took 2 bases from V and 3 from J, leaving 11 bases between them. Looked up from germline, CDR1 is SGHVS and CDR2 is FQNEAQ.

The chain couples TRBV5-6 to TRBJ2-3, with 13 bases lining up with TRBD2. There are 16 residues in the CDR3. The V gene end was trimmed by 2 bases and the J gene end by 6 bases; junction bases not matched to a gene: 6. Per germline, CDR1 SGHDT and CDR2 YYEEEE. As DNA, the CDR3 is TGTGCCAGCAGCTTTCTTGGACTAGCGGGAGTTGATACGCAGTATTTT. It is translated as CASSFLGLAGVDTQYF.

This clonotype was seen many times. The CDR3 is CASRPGVGGNYGYTF. Written as DNA, the CDR3 is TGTGCCAGCAGACCCGGGGTAGGAGGAAACTATGGCTACACCTTC. The chain combines TRBV19 with TRBJ1-2; no reliable D call. The CDR3 is made up of 15 amino acids. Germline CDR1 and CDR2: LNHDA and SQIVND (reference sequence). Trimming stripped 9 bases from V and 2 bases from J, with 19 bases between.

This clonotype appeared many times. V and J are TRBV7-2 and TRBJ1-2; 10 positions match TRBD1. V gave up 4 bases and J gave up 5 bases; unmatched junction bases: 7. Germline V gene sequence: CDR1 SGHTA, CDR2 FQGNSA. The CDR3 has 15 residues. CDR3 residues: CASSSGTGVRYGYTF. The CDR3 DNA follows: TGTGCCAGCAGCTCGGGGACAGGGGTCCGGTATGGCTACACCTTC.

This clonotype has just a few counts. The chain couples TRBV19 to TRBJ1-1; D remains ambiguous. This CDR3 is built from 14 residues. Germline V gives CDR1 LNHDA, CDR2 SQIVND (reference sequence). V dropped 1 base and J dropped 2 bases, with 8 bases sitting between them. DNA for the CDR3: TGTGCCAGTAGTATAGTCGGCAGTAACACTGAAGCTTTCTTT. Amino acid sequence: CASSIVGSNTEAFF.